This T cell receptor beta chain was documented in a study of T cell responses to AZD1222 COVID-19 vaccine. The V gene lost 4 bases and the J gene lost 2 bases, with 10 bases spanning the gap. Germline V CDR1 and CDR2: SGHNT, YYREEE (reference sequence). This CDR3 has 14 residues. This clone was recorded once. Its antigen is unidentified. Study-wide findings and caveats: The study identified only six AZD1222 recipients as seropositive at baseline.

Only in-frame clones appear in the TCRdb table, and some are missing; sequencing was by immunoSEQ multiplex PCR. There are 140,000 to 150,000 clones in the sample; approximately 91% occur only once, and approximately 2% lies in the top ten. Material: peripheral blood, obtained 28 days after the second AZD1222 dose. V and J are TRBV5-4 and TRBJ2-1; D might be TRBD1 (5 bases). This clonotype was sampled from an adult who received the AZD1222 COVID-19 vaccine. The DNA for the CDR3 is TGTGCCAGCAGCCTAGTGGACACCTACAATGAGCAGTTCTTC. Protein product: CASSLVDTYNEQFF. Full variable domain (remainder filled in from reference TRBV5-4 and TRBJ2-1): ETGVTQSPTHLIKTRGQQVTLRCSSQSGHNTVSWYQQALGQGPQFIFQYYREEENGRGNFPPRFSGLQFPNYSSELNVNALELDDSALYLCASSLVDTYNEQFFGPGTRLTVL.